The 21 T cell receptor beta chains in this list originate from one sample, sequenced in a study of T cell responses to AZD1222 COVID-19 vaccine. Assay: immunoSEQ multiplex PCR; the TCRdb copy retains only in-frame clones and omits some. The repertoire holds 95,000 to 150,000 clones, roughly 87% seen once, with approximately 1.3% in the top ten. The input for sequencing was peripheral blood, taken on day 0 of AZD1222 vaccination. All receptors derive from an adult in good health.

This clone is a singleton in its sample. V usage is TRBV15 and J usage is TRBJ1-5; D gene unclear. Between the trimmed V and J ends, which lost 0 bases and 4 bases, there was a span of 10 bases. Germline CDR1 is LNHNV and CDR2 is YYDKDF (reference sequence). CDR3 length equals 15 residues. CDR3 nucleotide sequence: TGTGCCACCAGCAGAGATTTGGGTTTGAATCAGCCCCAGCATTTT. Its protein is CATSRDLGLNQPQHF.

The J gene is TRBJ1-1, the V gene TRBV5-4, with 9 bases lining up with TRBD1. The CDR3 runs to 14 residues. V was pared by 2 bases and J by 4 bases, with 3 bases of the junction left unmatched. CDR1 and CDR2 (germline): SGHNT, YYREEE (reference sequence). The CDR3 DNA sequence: TGTGCCAGCAGCTTCGCGACAGGGGGCACTGAAGCTTTCTTT. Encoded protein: CASSFATGGTEAFF.

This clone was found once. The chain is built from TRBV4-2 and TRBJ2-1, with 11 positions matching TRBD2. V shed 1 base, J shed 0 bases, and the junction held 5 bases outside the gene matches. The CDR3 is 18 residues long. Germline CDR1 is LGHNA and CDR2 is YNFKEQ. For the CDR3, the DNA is TGTGCCAGCAGCCAAGTCTCTAGCGGGGGGAACTCCTACAATGAGCAGTTCTTC. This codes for CASSQVSSGGNSYNEQFF.

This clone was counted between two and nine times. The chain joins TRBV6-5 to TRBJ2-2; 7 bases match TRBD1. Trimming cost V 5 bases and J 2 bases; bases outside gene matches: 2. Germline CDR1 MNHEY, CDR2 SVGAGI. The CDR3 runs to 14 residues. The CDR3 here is CASSRTGNTGELFF. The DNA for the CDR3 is TGTGCCAGCAGTAGGACAGGAAACACCGGGGAGCTGTTTTTT.

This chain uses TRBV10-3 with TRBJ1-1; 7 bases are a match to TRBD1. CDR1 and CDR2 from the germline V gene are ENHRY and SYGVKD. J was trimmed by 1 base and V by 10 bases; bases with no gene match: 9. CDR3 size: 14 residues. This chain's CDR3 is CATYQDRRNTEAFF. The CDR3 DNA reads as TGTGCCACCTACCAGGACAGGAGGAACACTGAAGCTTTCTTT.

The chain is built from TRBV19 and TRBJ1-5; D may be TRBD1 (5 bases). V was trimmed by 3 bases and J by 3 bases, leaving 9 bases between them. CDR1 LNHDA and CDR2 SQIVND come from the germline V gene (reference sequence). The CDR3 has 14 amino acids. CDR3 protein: CASSIETVNQPQHF. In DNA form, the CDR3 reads TGTGCCAGTAGTATCGAGACAGTCAATCAGCCCCAGCATTTT.

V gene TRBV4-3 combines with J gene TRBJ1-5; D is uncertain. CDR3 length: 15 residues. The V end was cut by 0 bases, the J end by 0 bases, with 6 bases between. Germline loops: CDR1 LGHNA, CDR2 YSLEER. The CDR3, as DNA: TGCGCCAGCAGCCAAGATTCCCGTAGCAATCAGCCCCAGCATTTT. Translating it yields CASSQDSRSNQPQHF.

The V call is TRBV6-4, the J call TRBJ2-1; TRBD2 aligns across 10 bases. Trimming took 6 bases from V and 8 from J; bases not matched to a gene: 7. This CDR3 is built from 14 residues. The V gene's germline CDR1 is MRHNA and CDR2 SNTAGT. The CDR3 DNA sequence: TGTGCCAGCAGCCCAACTAGCGGGACGTATGAGCAGTTCTTC. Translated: CASSPTSGTYEQFF.

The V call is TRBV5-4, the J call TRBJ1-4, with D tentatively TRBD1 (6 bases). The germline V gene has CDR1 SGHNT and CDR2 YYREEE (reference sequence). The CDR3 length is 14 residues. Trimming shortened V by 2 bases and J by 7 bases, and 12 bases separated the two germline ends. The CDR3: CASSLGGLSEKLFF. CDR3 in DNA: TGTGCCAGCAGCTTAGGGGGGCTGAGTGAAAAACTGTTTTTT. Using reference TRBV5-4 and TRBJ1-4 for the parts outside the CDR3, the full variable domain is ETGVTQSPTHLIKTRGQQVTLRCSSQSGHNTVSWYQQALGQGPQFIFQYYREEENGRGNFPPRFSGLQFPNYSSELNVNALELDDSALYLCASSLGGLSEKLFFGSGTQLSVL.

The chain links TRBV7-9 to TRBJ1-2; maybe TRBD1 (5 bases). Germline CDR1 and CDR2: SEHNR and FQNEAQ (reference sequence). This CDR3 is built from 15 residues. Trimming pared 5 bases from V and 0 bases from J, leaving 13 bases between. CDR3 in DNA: TGTGCCAGCAGCCGTATAGACAGCACTAACTATGGCTACACCTTC. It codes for CASSRIDSTNYGYTF.

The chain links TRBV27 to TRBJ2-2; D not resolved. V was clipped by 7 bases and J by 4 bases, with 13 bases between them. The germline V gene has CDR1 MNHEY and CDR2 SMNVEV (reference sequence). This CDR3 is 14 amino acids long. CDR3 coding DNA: TGTGCCAGCACCCCGGGCGGTGTCACCGGGGAGCTGTTTTTT. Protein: CASTPGGVTGELFF.

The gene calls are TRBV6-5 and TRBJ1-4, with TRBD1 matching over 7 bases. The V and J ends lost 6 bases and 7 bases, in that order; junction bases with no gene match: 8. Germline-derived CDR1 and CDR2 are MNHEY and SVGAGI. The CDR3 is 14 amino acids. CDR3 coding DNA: TGTGCCAGCAGACCTCAGGGGGAGGGTGAAAAACTGTTTTTT. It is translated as CASRPQGEGEKLFF.

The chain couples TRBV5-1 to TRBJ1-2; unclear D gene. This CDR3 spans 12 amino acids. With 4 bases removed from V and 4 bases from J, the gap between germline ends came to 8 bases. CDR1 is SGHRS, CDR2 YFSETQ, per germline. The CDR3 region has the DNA TGCGCCAGCAGCGAGGGAGCCTATGGCTACACCTTC. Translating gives CASSEGAYGYTF.

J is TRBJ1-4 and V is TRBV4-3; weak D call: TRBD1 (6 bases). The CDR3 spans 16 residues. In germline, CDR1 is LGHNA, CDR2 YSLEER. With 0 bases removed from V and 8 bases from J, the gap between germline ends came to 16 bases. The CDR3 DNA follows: TGCGCCAGCAGCCAAGATCCTCAGGGGCGCGGGGAAAAACTGTTTTTT. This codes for CASSQDPQGRGEKLFF.

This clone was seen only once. CDR3 DNA sequence: TGTGCCAGCAGCGGGACAGGGAGGAAGGGCTACACCTTC. Protein: CASSGTGRKGYTF. This rearrangement joins TRBV6-5 to TRBJ1-2, with 9 bases identical to TRBD1. J was trimmed by 8 bases and V by 6 bases; bases with no gene match: 7. Germline CDR1 reads MNHEY; CDR2 reads SVGAGI. CDR3 length: 13 residues.

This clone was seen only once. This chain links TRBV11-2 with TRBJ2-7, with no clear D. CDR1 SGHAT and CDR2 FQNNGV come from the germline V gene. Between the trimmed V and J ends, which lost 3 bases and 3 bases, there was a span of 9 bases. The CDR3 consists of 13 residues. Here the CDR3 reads CASSLYRYYEQYF. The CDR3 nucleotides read TGTGCCAGCAGCTTGTACCGATACTACGAGCAGTACTTC.

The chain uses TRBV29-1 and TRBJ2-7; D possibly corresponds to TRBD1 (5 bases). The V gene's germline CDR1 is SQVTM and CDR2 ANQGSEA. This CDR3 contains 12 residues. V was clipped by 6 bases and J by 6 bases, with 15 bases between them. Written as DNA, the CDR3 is TGCAGCGTCGTTCAGGGTAGTTCCGAGCAGTACTTC. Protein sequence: CSVVQGSSEQYF.

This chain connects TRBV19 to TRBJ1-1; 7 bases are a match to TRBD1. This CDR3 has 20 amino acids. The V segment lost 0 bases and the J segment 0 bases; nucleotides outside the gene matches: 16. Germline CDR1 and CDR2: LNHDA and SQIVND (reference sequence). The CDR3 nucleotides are TGTGCCAGTAGTATAGATACCCGTCTTAAGGGACAGTCGGTGAACACTGAAGCTTTCTTT. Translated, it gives CASSIDTRLKGQSVNTEAFF.

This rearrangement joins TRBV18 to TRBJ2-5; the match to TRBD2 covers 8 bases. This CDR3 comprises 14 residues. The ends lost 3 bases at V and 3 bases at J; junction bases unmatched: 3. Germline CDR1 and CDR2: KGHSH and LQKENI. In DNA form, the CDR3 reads TGTGCCAGCTCACCCGGACTAGCCAAAGAGACCCAGTACTTC. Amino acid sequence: CASSPGLAKETQYF.

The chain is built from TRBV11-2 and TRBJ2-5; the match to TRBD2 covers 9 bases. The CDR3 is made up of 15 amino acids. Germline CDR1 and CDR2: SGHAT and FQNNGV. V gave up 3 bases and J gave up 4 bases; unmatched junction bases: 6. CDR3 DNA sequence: TGTGCCAGCAGCTTTCTGGCGGGGGGGGGAGAGACCCAGTACTTC. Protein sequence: CASSFLAGGGETQYF.

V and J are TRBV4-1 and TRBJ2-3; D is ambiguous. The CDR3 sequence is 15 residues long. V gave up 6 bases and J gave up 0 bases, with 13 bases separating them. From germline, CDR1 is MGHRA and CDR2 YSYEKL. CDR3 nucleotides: TGCGCCAGCAGAAAAGTGGGGATTAGCACAGATACGCAGTATTTT. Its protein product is CASRKVGISTDTQYF.